The 17 T cell receptor beta chains below all came from one sample that was sequenced in a study of T cell responses to AZD1222 COVID-19 vaccine. Generated by immunoSEQ multiplex PCR, the TCRdb table keeps only in-frame clones and is missing some. Of around 130,000 clones in the sample, roughly 92% were seen once. The specimen was peripheral blood, collected on day 0 of AZD1222 vaccination. The receptor source for this set is an adult in good health.

The chain couples TRBV29-1 to TRBJ1-2; no reliable D call. V was cut by 1 base and J by 2 bases, with 8 bases left in between. From germline, CDR1 is SQVTM and CDR2 ANQGSEA. The length of the CDR3 is 13 residues. CDR3 sequence: CSVEGVYNYGYTF. CDR3 DNA: TGCAGCGTTGAAGGGGTTTACAACTATGGCTACACCTTC. Full variable domain (missing parts from reference TRBV29-1 and TRBJ1-2): SAVISQKPSRDICQRGTSLTIQCQVDSQVTMMFWYRQQPGQSLTLIATANQGSEATYESGFVIDKFPISRPNLTFSTLTVSNMSPEDSSIYLCSVEGVYNYGYTFGSGTRLTVV.

This clone showed up just once. This chain uses TRBV19 with TRBJ1-1; D is perhaps TRBD1 (5 bases). Germline CDR1 reads LNHDA; CDR2 reads SQIVND (reference sequence). V shed 6 bases and J shed 6 bases, with 11 bases lying between them. This CDR3 is 12 amino acids long. The CDR3 DNA sequence: TGTGCCAGTAGCTTCAGGGAAGCTGAAGCTTTCTTT. It specifies CASSFREAEAFF.

The chain couples TRBV18 to TRBJ1-1; no clear D gene. There are 14 residues in the CDR3. The germline gives CDR1 KGHSH, CDR2 LQKENI. Deletions cut 2 bases from V and 1 base from J, with 8 bases between. CDR3 nucleotides: TGTGCCAGCTCACCAATGGGCGGGAACACTGAAGCTTTCTTT. Its protein product is CASSPMGGNTEAFF.

The sample holds one count of this clone. V gene TRBV29-1 combines with J gene TRBJ1-2; no definite D call. CDR1 and CDR2 (germline): SQVTM, ANQGSEA. This CDR3 region has 12 residues. Trimming stripped 7 bases from V and 3 bases from J, with 12 bases between. The CDR3 sequence: CSADGQDYGYTF. CDR3 DNA sequence: TGCAGCGCCGACGGGCAGGACTATGGCTACACCTTC.

The chain uses TRBV3-1 (or the pseudogene TRBV3-2) and TRBJ1-1, with D possibly TRBD1 on 6 matching bases. The length of the CDR3 is 14 residues. V lost 5 bases and J lost 5, with 15 bases in between. CDR1 LGHDT and CDR2 YNNKEL come from the germline V gene (reference sequence). CDR3 DNA: TGTGCCAGCAGCTTCAACAGGGACGGAACTGAAGCTTTCTTT. Translation: CASSFNRDGTEAFF.

The rearrangement joins TRBV18 to TRBJ1-2; 8 nucleotides agree with TRBD1. In germline, CDR1 is KGHSH, CDR2 LQKENI. This CDR3 comprises 15 residues. J lost 3 bases, V lost 3 bases, and 6 bases had no gene match. The DNA of the CDR3 is TGTGCCAGCTCACCGGGCGGACAGGGCCACTATGGCTACACCTTC. It codes for CASSPGGQGHYGYTF.

The chain is built from TRBV18 and TRBJ1-6; 7 positions agree with TRBD1. Germline V lookup: CDR1 KGHSH, CDR2 LQKENI. J lost 9 bases, V lost 3 bases, and 8 bases had no gene match. The CDR3 covers 15 residues. The CDR3 reads CASSPTGTAGSPLHF. The CDR3 bases are TGTGCCAGCTCACCGACCGGGACAGCCGGTTCACCCCTCCACTTT.

The gene calls are TRBV30 and TRBJ2-2, with a tentative D call TRBD1 (6 bases). This CDR3 contains 16 residues. Germline V gene sequence: CDR1 GTSNPN, CDR2 SVGIG (reference sequence). Between the trimmed V and J ends, which lost 1 base and 0 bases, there was a span of 12 bases. The CDR3 is CAWSGPTGSNTGELFF. In DNA, the CDR3 is TGTGCCTGGAGTGGACCAACAGGGTCGAACACCGGGGAGCTGTTTTTT.

This chain joins TRBV16 and TRBJ2-2, with D perhaps matching TRBD2 (5 bases). The V end lost 2 bases, the J end lost 1 base, and 11 bases lay between the germline ends. The germline gives CDR1 KGHSY, CDR2 FQNENV. CDR3 length equals 16 residues. In DNA form, the CDR3 reads TGTGCCAGCAGCCAAGACGCTGCGGGGAACACCGGGGAGCTGTTTTTT. Translation gives CASSQDAAGNTGELFF.

A single count supports this clone. The V and J genes are TRBV10-3 and TRBJ1-2; D gene ambiguous. This CDR3 is built from 14 residues. Looked up from germline, CDR1 is ENHRY and CDR2 is SYGVKD. The V and J ends lost 10 bases and 2 bases respectively, with 17 bases between them. CDR3 nucleotide sequence: TGTGCCACCCTAGGCCAGGTAGGAAACTATGGCTACACCTTC. Its translation: CATLGQVGNYGYTF.

V gene TRBV27 combines with J gene TRBJ1-5; D gene uncertain. The germline CDR1 and CDR2 sequences are MNHEY and SMNVEV (reference sequence). V gave up 10 bases and J gave up 5 bases, with 12 bases separating them. This CDR3 spans 12 amino acids. CDR3 DNA: TGTGCCACCCGACATGTAGATCAGCCCCAGCATTTT. This encodes CATRHVDQPQHF.

The V call is TRBV20-1, the J call TRBJ2-1; no definite D call. Germline V gives CDR1 DFQATT, CDR2 SNEGSKA (reference sequence). The length of the CDR3 is 11 residues. The V and J ends lost 2 bases and 7 bases respectively, with 6 bases between them. Here the CDR3 DNA reads TGCAGTGCTAGACTACTAAATGAGCAGTTCTTC. It codes for CSARLLNEQFF.

The V and J genes are TRBV5-4 and TRBJ2-7, with 9 bases matching TRBD2. From germline, CDR1 is SGHNT and CDR2 YYREEE (reference sequence). This CDR3 comprises 16 residues. Trimming removed 3 bases from V and 5 bases from J; junction bases left unmatched: 12. The CDR3, as DNA: TGTGCCAGCAGCTCCCCTGGCGGGGGGGGCATCAACGAGCAGTACTTC. This sequence encodes CASSSPGGGGINEQYF. Together with reference TRBV5-4 and TRBJ2-7, the CDR3 gives the full variable domain: ETGVTQSPTHLIKTRGQQVTLRCSSQSGHNTVSWYQQALGQGPQFIFQYYREEENGRGNFPPRFSGLQFPNYSSELNVNALELDDSALYLCASSSPGGGGINEQYFGPGTRLTVT.

This clone was observed a single time. J is TRBJ2-5 and V is TRBV19; a possible D gene is TRBD2 (6 bases). The CDR3 spans 14 residues. With 5 bases removed from V and 5 bases from J, the gap between germline ends came to 15 bases. CDR1 LNHDA and CDR2 SQIVND come from the germline V gene (reference sequence). The CDR3: CASSARDFVETQYF. The CDR3, as DNA: TGTGCCAGTAGTGCCCGGGACTTCGTGGAGACCCAGTACTTC.

This rearrangement joins TRBV2 to TRBJ2-5; the match to TRBD2 covers 10 bases. The CDR3 has 17 amino acids. The V gene's germline CDR1 is SNHLY and CDR2 FYNNEI. Trimming at V came to 0 bases and at J to 5 bases, leaving 9 bases not matched to a gene. CDR3 in DNA: TGTGCCAGCAGTGAAGCAGAAGTGGTAGCGGGAGGTGAGACCCAGTACTTC. Its translation: CASSEAEVVAGGETQYF.

The chain employs TRBV15 and TRBJ2-3; TRBD2 matches 9 bases. CDR1 LNHNV and CDR2 YYDKDF come from the germline V gene (reference sequence). This CDR3 is 15 amino acids long. Unmatched junction bases numbered 5, after V lost 1 base and J lost 6 bases. This chain's CDR3 is CATSRVAGGPDTQYF. The CDR3, as DNA: TGTGCCACCAGCAGAGTTGCGGGGGGGCCGGATACGCAGTATTTT.

The CDR3 DNA follows: TGTGCCAGCAGCCCATCCCCAGGGATGGATACGCAGTATTTT. Translated: CASSPSPGMDTQYF. V is TRBV7-3 and J is TRBJ2-3; the D gene is possibly TRBD1 (5 bases). Germline V lookup: CDR1 SGHTA, CDR2 FQGTGA. There are 14 residues in the CDR3. Trimming shortened V by 5 bases and J by 6 bases, and 15 bases separated the two germline ends.